This T cell receptor (beta chain) was observed in a study of molecular identifiers for immune sequencing clone quantification. This clonotype was seen ten or more times. The authors built bulk TCR libraries by previously described methods with listed TCR primers. TCRdb passed the PCR reads through MiXCR, listing each CDR3 protein once. The data show some 590,000 distinct CDR3 sequences, less than 30% seen once. In the sort, naive CD8 T cells were defined as CD8+CD4-CCR7+CD45RA+. This CDR3 is built from 13 residues. The V gene lost 4 bases and the J gene lost 5 bases, with 10 bases spanning the gap. The sample comprised naive CD8+ T cells from blood, with Jurkat cell RNA spiked in. The subset was: FACS-sorted CD8+CD4-CCR7+CD45RA+ naive T cells. This receptor was taken from a human donor in good health. Some libraries in this study had Jurkat cell RNA spiked in. The gene calls are TRBV12-3 or TRBV12-4 and TRBJ2-3; tentative D call: TRBD2 (5 bases). CDR3 coding DNA: TGTGCCAGCAGTTCTCTAGCTATAGATACGCAGTATTTT. As protein: CASSSLAIDTQYF.